Listed below are T cell receptor beta chains from one sample, sequenced in a study of blood T cell repertoires in COVID-19. Generated by immunoSEQ multiplex PCR, the TCRdb table keeps only in-frame clones and is missing some. This table has over 110,000 clones, 70% to 85% appearing once. Sequences were obtained from peripheral blood. The receptors stem from a man aged 55-75 years with acute or convalescent COVID-19. CDR3s include the opening cysteine and the closing phenylalanine or tryptophan. Rows give clone size only sometimes, using once, few, many, or a class for an expanded clone.

CDR3	J	V	size
CASSSQGHGAVREQFF	TRBJ2-1	TRBV5-1	once
CASSPLAVSYNEQFF	TRBJ2-1	TRBV4-2	NA
CASSNLHTQYF	TRBJ2-3	TRBV6-2/TRBV6-3	NA
CASRISQGGGELFF	TRBJ2-2	TRBV27	NA
CASSLGWGQGNYEQYF	TRBJ2-7	TRBV5-1	NA
CASSITGDLTYNEQFF	TRBJ2-1	TRBV19	NA
CATSSPPRDEKLFF	TRBJ1-4	TRBV15	NA
CASSLEAGTNTGELFF	TRBJ2-2	TRBV5-4	NA
CASSLHPRDVADEQYF	TRBJ2-7	TRBV7-2	few
CASSHRQGSNSPLHF	TRBJ1-6	TRBV6-5	NA
CASTPWGTTEAFF	TRBJ1-1	TRBV5-6	NA
CASSLGQPSGNTIYF	TRBJ1-3	TRBV5-1	few
CASSSHTTGLEVKLFF	TRBJ1-4	TRBV28	NA
CSASRLAGELSYEQYF	TRBJ2-7	TRBV20-1	many
CASSSQGYEQYF	TRBJ2-7	TRBV6-6	NA
CASSAQTGGGEAFF	TRBJ1-1	TRBV9	NA
CASRSGTGLTEAFF	TRBJ1-1	TRBV6-5	once
CAGEKGQGGGYTF	TRBJ1-2	TRBV28	few
CASSLRPTGVFSGNTIYF	TRBJ1-3	TRBV19	NA
CASSAGGTDTQYF	TRBJ2-3	TRBV13	NA
CAWSVGGSSYNEQFF	TRBJ2-1	TRBV30	NA
CASSSRGTSRGELFF	TRBJ2-2	TRBV3-1/TRBV3-2	once